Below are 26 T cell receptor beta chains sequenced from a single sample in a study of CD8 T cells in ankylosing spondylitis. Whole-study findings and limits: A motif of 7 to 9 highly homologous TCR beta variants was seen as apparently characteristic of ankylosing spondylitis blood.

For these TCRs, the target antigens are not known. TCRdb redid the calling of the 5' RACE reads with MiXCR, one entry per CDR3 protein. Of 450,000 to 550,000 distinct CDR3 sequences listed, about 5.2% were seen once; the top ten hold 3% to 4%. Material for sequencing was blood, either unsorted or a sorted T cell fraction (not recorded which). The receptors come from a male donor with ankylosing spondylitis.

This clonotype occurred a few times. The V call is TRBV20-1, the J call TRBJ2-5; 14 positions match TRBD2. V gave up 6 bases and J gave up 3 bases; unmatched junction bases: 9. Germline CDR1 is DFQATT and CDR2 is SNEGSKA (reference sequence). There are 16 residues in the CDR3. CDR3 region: CSAAAGTSGRKETQYF. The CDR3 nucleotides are TGCAGTGCAGCTGCCGGGACTAGCGGGAGAAAAGAGACCCAGTACTTC.

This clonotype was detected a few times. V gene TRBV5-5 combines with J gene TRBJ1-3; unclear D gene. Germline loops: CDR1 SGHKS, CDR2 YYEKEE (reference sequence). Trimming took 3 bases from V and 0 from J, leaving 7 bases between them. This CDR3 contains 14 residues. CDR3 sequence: CASSYAGSGNTIYF. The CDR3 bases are TGTGCCAGCAGCTACGCAGGCTCTGGAAACACCATATATTTT.

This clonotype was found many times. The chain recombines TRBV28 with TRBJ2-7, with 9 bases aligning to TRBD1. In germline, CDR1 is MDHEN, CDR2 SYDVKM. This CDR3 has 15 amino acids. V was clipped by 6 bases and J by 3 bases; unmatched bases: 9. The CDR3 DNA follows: TGTGCCAGCAGATTTACCGGGACAGGGTTCTACGAGCAGTACTTC. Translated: CASRFTGTGFYEQYF.

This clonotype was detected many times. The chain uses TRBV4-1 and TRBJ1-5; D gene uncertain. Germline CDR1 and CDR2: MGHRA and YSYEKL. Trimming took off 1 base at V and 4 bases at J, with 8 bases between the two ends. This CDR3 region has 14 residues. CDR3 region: CASSQGRANQPQHF. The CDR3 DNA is TGCGCCAGCAGCCAAGGACGGGCTAATCAGCCCCAGCATTTT.

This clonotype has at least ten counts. The CDR3 here is CASSQEDGGNIQYF. The CDR3, as DNA: TGCGCCAGCAGCCAAGAGGACGGTGGAAACATTCAGTACTTC. V and J are TRBV4-3 and TRBJ2-4; unclear D gene. In germline, CDR1 is LGHNA, CDR2 YSLEER. The CDR3 consists of 14 residues. Trimming stripped 0 bases from V and 6 bases from J, with 9 bases between.

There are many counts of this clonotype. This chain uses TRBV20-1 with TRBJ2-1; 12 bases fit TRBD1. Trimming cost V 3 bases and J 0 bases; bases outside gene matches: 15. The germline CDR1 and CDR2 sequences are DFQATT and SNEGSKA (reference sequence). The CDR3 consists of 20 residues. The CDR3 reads CSASWVGGQGAFPSYNEQFF. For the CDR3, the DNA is TGCAGTGCTAGCTGGGTTGGGGGACAGGGGGCATTCCCCTCCTACAATGAGCAGTTCTTC.

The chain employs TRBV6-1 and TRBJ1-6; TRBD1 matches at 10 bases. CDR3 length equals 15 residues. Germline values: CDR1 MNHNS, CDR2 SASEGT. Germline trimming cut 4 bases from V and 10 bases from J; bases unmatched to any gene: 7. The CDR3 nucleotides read TGTGCCAGCAGTGGCTCCGGGACAGGGGCATCACCCCTCCACTTT. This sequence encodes CASSGSGTGASPLHF.

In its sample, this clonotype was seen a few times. The CDR3 here is CATVTDMNTEAFF. The DNA for the CDR3 is TGTGCCACCGTCACAGATATGAACACTGAAGCTTTCTTT. V is TRBV19 and J is TRBJ1-1; D ambiguous. Trimming stripped 10 bases from V and 0 bases from J, with 12 bases between. The germline gives CDR1 LNHDA, CDR2 SQIVND (reference sequence). The CDR3 has 13 amino acids.

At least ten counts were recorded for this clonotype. CDR3 residues: CAITETGTDNTGELFF. CDR3 DNA: TGTGCCATCACCGAAACCGGGACAGACAACACCGGGGAGCTGTTTTTT. V gene TRBV10-3 combines with J gene TRBJ2-2; 7 bases are a match to TRBD1. The J segment lost 2 bases and the V segment lost 7 bases, leaving 10 bases of the junction unmatched. The CDR3 runs 16 residues. CDR1 and CDR2 from the germline V gene are ENHRY and SYGVKD.

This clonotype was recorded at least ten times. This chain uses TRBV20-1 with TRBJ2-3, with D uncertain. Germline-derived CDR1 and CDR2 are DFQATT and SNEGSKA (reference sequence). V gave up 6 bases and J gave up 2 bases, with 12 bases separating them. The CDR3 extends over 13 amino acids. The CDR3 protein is CSAQPAPTDTQYF. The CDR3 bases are TGCAGTGCGCAGCCCGCCCCCACAGATACGCAGTATTTT.

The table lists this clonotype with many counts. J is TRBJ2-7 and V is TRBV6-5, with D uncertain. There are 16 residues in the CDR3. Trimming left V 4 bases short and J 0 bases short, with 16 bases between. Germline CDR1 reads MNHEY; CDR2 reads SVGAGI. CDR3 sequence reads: CASSSLISFSSYEQYF. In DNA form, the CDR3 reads TGTGCCAGCAGTTCGTTAATTAGTTTTAGCTCCTACGAGCAGTACTTC.

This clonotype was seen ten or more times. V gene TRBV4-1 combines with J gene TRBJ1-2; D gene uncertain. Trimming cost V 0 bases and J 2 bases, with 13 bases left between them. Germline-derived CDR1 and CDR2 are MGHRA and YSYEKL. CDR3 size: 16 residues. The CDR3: CASSQDQVKQNYGYTF. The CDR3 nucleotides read TGCGCCAGCAGCCAAGATCAAGTGAAACAAAACTATGGCTACACCTTC.

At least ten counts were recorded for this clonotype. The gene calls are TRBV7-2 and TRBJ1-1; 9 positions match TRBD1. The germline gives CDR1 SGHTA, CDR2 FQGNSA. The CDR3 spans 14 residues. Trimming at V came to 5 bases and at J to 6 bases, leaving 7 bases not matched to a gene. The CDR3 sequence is CASSATGGWAEAFF. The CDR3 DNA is TGTGCCAGCAGCGCGACAGGGGGTTGGGCTGAAGCTTTCTTT.

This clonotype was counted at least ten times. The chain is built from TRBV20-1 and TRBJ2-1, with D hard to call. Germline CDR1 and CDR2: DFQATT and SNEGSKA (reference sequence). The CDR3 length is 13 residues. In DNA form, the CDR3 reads TGCAATGCCCGGACCCTTCTCGACAATGAGCAGTTCTTC. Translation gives CNARTLLDNEQFF.

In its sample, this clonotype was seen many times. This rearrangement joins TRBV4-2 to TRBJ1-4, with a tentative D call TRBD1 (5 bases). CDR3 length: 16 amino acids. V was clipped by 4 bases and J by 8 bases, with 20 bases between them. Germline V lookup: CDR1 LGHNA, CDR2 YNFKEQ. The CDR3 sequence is CASSLIFRDEREKLFF. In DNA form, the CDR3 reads TGTGCCAGCAGCCTTATTTTCCGGGACGAAAGAGAAAAACTGTTTTTT.

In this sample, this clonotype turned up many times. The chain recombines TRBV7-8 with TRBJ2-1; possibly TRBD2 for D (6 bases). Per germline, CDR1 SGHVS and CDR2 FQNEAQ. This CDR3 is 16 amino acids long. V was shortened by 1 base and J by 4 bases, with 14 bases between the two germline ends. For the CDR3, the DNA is TGTGCCAGCAGCTTAGGGTACTACCGGGGGTACAATGAGCAGTTCTTC. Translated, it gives CASSLGYYRGYNEQFF.

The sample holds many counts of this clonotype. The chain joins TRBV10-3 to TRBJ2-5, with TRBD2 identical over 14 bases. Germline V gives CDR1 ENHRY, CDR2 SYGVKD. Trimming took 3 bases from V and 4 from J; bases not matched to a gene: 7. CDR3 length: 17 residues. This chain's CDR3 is CAISDLRTSGGSETQYF. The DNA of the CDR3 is TGTGCCATCAGTGACCTTAGGACTAGCGGGGGGTCAGAGACCCAGTACTTC.

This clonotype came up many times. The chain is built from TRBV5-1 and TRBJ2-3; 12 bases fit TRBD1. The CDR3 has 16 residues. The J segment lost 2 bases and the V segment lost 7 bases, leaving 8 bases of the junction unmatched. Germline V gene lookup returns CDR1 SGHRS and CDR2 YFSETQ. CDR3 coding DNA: TGCGCCAGCCAGGACTGGGACAGGGGGCCCACAGATACGCAGTATTTT. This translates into CASQDWDRGPTDTQYF.

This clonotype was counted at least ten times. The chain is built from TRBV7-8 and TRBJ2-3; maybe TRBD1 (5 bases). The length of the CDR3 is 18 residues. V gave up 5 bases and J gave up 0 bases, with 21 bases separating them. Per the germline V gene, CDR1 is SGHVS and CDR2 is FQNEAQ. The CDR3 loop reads CASSPHSAGRRSTDTQYF. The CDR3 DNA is TGTGCCAGCAGCCCCCACTCAGCAGGGCGAAGGAGCACAGATACGCAGTATTTT. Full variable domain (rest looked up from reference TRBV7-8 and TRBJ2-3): GAGVSQSPRYKVAKRGQDVALRCDPISGHVSLFWYQQALGQGPEFLTYFQNEAQLDKSGLPSDRFFAERPEGSVSTLKIQRTQQEDSAVYLCASSPHSAGRRSTDTQYFGPGTRLTVL.

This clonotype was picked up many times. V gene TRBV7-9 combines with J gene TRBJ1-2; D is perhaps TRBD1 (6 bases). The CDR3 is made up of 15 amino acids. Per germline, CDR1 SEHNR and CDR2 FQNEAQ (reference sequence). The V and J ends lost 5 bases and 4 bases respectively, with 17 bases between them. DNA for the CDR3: TGTGCCAGCAGCCCTTTGGGGGCAGAGCGCTATGGCTACACCTTC. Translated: CASSPLGAERYGYTF. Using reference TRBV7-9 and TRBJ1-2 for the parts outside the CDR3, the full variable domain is DTGVSQNPRHKITKRGQNVTFRCDPISEHNRLYWYRQTLGQGPEFLTYFQNEAQLEKSRLLSDRFSAERPKGSFSTLEIQRTEQGDSAMYLCASSPLGAERYGYTFGSGTRLTVV.

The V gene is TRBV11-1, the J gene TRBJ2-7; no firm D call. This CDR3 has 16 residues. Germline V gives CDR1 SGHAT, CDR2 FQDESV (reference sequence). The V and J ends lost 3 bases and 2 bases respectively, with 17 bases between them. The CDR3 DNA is TGTGCCAGCAGCTTCGGTCCACCCCTTGGGGCCTACGAGCAGTACTTC. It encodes CASSFGPPLGAYEQYF. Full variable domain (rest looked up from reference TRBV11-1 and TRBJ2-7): EAEVAQSPRYKITEKSQAVAFWCDPISGHATLYWYRQILGQGPELLVQFQDESVVDDSQLPKDRFSAERLKGVDSTLKIQPAELGDSAMYLCASSFGPPLGAYEQYFGPGTRLTVT.

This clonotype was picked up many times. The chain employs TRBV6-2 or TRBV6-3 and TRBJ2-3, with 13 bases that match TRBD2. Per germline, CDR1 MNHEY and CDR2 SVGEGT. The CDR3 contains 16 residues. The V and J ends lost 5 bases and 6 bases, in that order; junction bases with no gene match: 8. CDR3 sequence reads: CASSPGLAGPHDTQYF. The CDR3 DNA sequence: TGTGCCAGCAGTCCGGGACTAGCGGGACCACACGATACGCAGTATTTT.

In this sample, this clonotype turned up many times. The CDR3 nucleotides are TGCAGTGCCGGAGATGGGGGACCAGACGAGAATGAGCAGTTCTTC. This translates into CSAGDGGPDENEQFF. The V and J genes are TRBV20-1 and TRBJ2-1, with D possibly being TRBD1 or TRBD2 (5 bases each). This CDR3 region has 15 residues. Germline loops: CDR1 DFQATT, CDR2 SNEGSKA (reference sequence). The ends were cut back, 6 bases at V and 7 bases at J, with 22 bases in the middle.

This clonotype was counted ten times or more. The CDR3 spells CAISESSRTLLKEEQYF. CDR3 bases: TGTGCCATCAGTGAGTCCTCACGGACCCTATTAAAGGAGGAGCAGTACTTC. The chain combines TRBV10-3 with TRBJ2-7, with no clear D. V lost 0 bases to trimming and J lost 7 bases, with 22 bases between them. Germline assignment: CDR1 ENHRY and CDR2 SYGVKD. The CDR3 has 17 amino acids.

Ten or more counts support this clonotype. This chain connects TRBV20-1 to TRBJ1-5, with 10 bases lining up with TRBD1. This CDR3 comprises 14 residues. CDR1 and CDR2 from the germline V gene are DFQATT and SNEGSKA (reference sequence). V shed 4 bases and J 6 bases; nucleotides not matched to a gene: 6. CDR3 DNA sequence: TGCAGTGCTAAGGGAGGGACAGGGGTTCAGCCCCAGCATTTT. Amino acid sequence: CSAKGGTGVQPQHF.

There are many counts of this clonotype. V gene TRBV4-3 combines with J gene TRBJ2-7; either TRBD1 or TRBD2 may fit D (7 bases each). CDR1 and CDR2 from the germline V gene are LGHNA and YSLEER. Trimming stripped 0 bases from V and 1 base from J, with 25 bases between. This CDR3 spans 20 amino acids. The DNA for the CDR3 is TGCGCCAGCAGCCAAGAGGTTGTAGGGAGGGGGCTGATCAGGTCCTACGAGCAGTACTTC. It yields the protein CASSQEVVGRGLIRSYEQYF.